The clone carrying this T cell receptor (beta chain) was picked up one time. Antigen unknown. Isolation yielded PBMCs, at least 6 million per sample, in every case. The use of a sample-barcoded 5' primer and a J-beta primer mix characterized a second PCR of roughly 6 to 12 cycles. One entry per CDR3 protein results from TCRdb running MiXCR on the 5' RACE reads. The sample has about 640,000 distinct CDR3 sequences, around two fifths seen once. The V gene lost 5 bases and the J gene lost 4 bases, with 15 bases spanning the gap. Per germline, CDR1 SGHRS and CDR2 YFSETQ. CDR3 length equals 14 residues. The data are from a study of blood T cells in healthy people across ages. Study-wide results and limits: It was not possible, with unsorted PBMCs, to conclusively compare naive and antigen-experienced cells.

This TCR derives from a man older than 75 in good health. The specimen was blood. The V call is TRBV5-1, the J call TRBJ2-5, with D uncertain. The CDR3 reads CASRAAAMGETQYF. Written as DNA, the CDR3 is TGCGCCAGCAGGGCGGCGGCGATGGGAGAGACCCAGTACTTC.